The text below deals with one TCR beta chain. In this sample, this clone turned up a few times. It has no known antigen specificity. Base qualities are not recorded, but no much larger clone differs from it by a single base. This entry belongs to a study of cytomegalovirus exposure and HLA in healthy donors (TCRdb year 2017). Regarding the study in general: In an earlier analysis of under 750 of the donors, 250 to 300 Gb of sequence data and approximately 120 million unique TCR beta sequences from 150 million to 200 million T cells were reported. A later genetic analysis took genome-wide SNP genotypes for about 65% of the 666 donors and used that subset as a discovery cohort. Typing coverage differed by locus: A, B, C, DRB1 and DQB1 were typed in about 620-630 donors, DQA1 in 500 to 550, DPA1 in 606, and DPB1 in 450 to 480. A handful of DR-DQ haplotypes were handled as single units for association and clustering because linkage in the cohort was strong. Across 300 to 500 genotyped donors of the cohort, an average of approximately 240,000 unique TCR beta nucleotide sequences per donor were sequenced, and around 19% of those sequences were non-productive. Rather than drawing on any new phenotypic data, the later analysis identified candidate immune exposures from TCR beta sequences and the way those sequences occurred across donors. In an earlier analysis of 550 to 700 of the donors, high-throughput TCR beta sequencing was used to judge whether each TCR beta V gene segment behaved as functional or pseudogenic. Besides the first cohort of about 730 subjects, a separate validation cohort made up of 120 different subjects was used. The study used immunosequencing to profile the T cell repertoires of around 600 subjects and linked those repertoires to cytomegalovirus serostatus. Among the approximately 400 genotyped donors, more than 70% belonged to the genetic ancestry cluster associated with self-reported Caucasian donors. HLA typing included class I and class II loci at four-digit resolution. The study aimed to test whether signatures of past pathogen exposure could be identified by cataloging public T cell receptors. Donor age, sex, ethnicity and CMV serostatus were compiled alongside the repertoire data. All discovery cohort repertoires had been generated on a single sequencing platform. An early release covering about 600 HLA-typed donors comprised approximately 290 gigabases of sequencing data and approximately 85 million unique TCR sequences. In a later analysis, previously published TCR beta repertoires from about 640 donors were re-analyzed and high-resolution HLA genotyping was added so that TCR occurrence patterns could be studied. The study combined high-throughput TCR immunosequencing, statistical association of individual TCRs with disease status, and machine learning to predict cytomegalovirus infection status. General findings and caveats noted by the study authors: The authors suggested that the approach could potentially be extended to other disease states and immunological phenotypes. In a later analysis, several top co-occurrence clusters were reported to appear linked to parvovirus B19, influenza, CMV and Epstein-Barr virus. The sequencing pipeline was judged likely to have produced a cluster of highly shared sequence variants as a technical artifact. HLA typing was unavailable for some donors at each locus, so association tests used only the typed subset. Because the 87-base-pair reads could not distinguish some IMGT-functional V segments, including TRBV6-2 and TRBV6-3, those segments were excluded. A later analysis associated around 16,000 TCR beta sequences with specific HLA alleles at a false discovery rate of 0.05. Compared with equally common non-associated chains, HLA-associated TCR beta chains in a later analysis were more clonally expanded and had lower generation probabilities. When HLA alleles, especially DR and DQ, strongly co-occurred, attributing TCR associations to individual alleles was difficult. Sequencing depth was assumed to be roughly uniform across donors in the presence/absence analyses, though that assumption may not hold. In a later analysis, most CMV-associated TCR beta chains were found to appear HLA-restricted, with HLA associations seemingly driven largely by CMV exposure. The study gave a list of 150 to 200 TCR beta chains associated with cytomegalovirus. In both the original and validation cohorts, the classifier was reported to diagnose cytomegalovirus status with high specificity and sensitivity. In this cohort, only TCR beta chains were sequenced, and detectable features were limited by the absence of alpha or paired-chain data. A further reported finding was that TCR beta sequences accurately predicted the HLA-A and HLA-B alleles for most subjects in the first cohort. Over 15 rarely observed V segments, including chromosome 9 orphons, were excluded from the earlier analysis of a few hundred of the donors because counts were too low. An association between a missense DCLRE1C variant and V-gene and J-gene trimming of TCR beta chains was found in a later genetic analysis and replicated in an independent cohort. A later genetic analysis reported fewer N-insertions in productive TCRs among donors in an Asian-associated ancestry cluster than the roughly 700-donor mean. In vitro tests confirmed that a few of the cytomegalovirus-associated TCR beta chains recognize cytomegalovirus antigens. Across donors, most TCR sequences were observed very rarely, whereas some public TCRs were present in many individuals. For the cohort, immune exposure information was limited to CMV serostatus. Linkage disequilibrium might explain the correlated functional status among segregating V segments, but an unknown experimental factor could not be excluded. In an earlier analysis of 587 of the donors, most TCR beta V segments appeared in productive rearrangements about 90% or about 30% of the time, broadly matching IMGT annotations. In a later analysis, the rate of TCR association differed among HLA loci, with DRB1 alleles having the most associated TCRs and HLA-C alleles having the fewest.

Library construction relied on the immunoSEQ multiplex PCR assay. For the multiplex PCR, a mixture combining 60 forward primers for TCR Vbeta segments and 13 reverse primers for TCR Jbeta segments was used. The CDR3 region of rearranged TCR beta genes was amplified from genomic DNA by a multiplex PCR assay. On the Illumina HiSeq System, the amplified TCR beta libraries were sequenced as 87-base-pair reads. As for the authors' bioinformatics: In a later analysis, 70 million to 95 million unique TCR beta chains were counted across the 500 to 850 repertoires, and roughly 9.9 million of these chains were shared by at least two donors. Raw reads were error-corrected and collapsed into unique sequences with a nearest-neighbor algorithm that merged closely related sequences to remove PCR and sequencing errors. V, D and J gene segments were assigned by aligning CDR3 sequences to IMGT reference sequences. For a sequence to be retained, a match of at least six nucleotides to both a V gene segment and a J gene segment was required. A rearrangement counted as productive if the CDR3 had no stop codons and remained in frame with V and J, and every other rearrangement counted as non-productive. CDR3 was defined by IMGT convention, running from the second conserved V-encoded cysteine to the conserved J-encoded phenylalanine. The earlier analysis of about 590 of the donors excluded sequences that lacked an unambiguous match to a single V gene segment. In an earlier analysis of approximately 500 of the donors, a V segment was called functional when productive rearrangements were above 56.7%, and segregating when the standard deviation between donors exceeded 5%. A statistical classification framework was developed to diagnose cytomegalovirus status using the catalog of TCR beta chain sequences. In a later analysis, V and J genes were assigned by comparing TCR nucleotide sequences against IMGT/GENE-DB human TR gene sequences. In a later analysis, CDR3 sequences and most-parsimonious VDJ recombination scenarios were assigned using the TCRdist pipeline. A later analysis defined each TCR beta chain by its CDR3 amino acid sequence plus V-gene family, and excluded reads lacking a unique V-gene family. A later analysis removed 450 to 600 highly shared, low-generation-probability nucleotide sequences to deal with suspected cross-contamination and a sequencing artifact. In a later analysis, a clonal expansion index was calculated for each public chain from normalized within-repertoire ranks of inferred template counts. A later analysis computed generation probabilities with a VDJ recombination model fitted to out-of-frame rearrangements, and checked the results against IGoR. In a later analysis, hypergeometric tests were used to score TCR-TCR, TCR-HLA and TCR-CMV co-occurrence, with a repertoire-size bias correction applied to TCR pairs. In a later analysis, false discovery rates were estimated by permuting HLA or CMV assignments 20 times. In a later analysis, co-occurring TCRs were grouped using DBSCAN, with TCRdist sequence similarity added in when clustering inside HLA-allele-positive subsets. Co-occurrence clustering excluded repertoires with fewer than 30,000 or more than 120,000 public chains, plus five with anomalous nucleotide sharing. In its TCRdb copy, this immuneACCESS table keeps in-frame sequences only and misses some clones. Where compared with another copy, unresolved V genes explain less than half of these, and the others have no known cause. That table gives V, J and clone size, and the DNA gave D and trimming. This sample is represented by about 120,000 clones; about 86% of them were singletons. 2% to 2.5% of the sample is held by the ten biggest clonotypes.

In total, more than 500 healthy bone marrow donors made up the cohort. Cohort members were all nominally healthy when sampled, although unrecorded immune exposures were likely present. The donor tested CMV seronegative, placing the donor among the 350 to 400 seronegative members of the cohort. Every donor gave a peripheral blood sample, and the peripheral blood mononuclear cells from that sample were used for TCR beta sequencing. Genomic DNA extraction from the blood cell samples was performed with the Qiagen DNeasy Blood Extraction Kit. CDR1 and CDR2 are read off the germline V gene (reference sequence) as MNHNY and SVGAGI. Trimming accounts for 3 bases at V and 5 bases at J, while the number of junction bases matched to no gene is 3. The CDR3 contains 13 residues, cysteine and phenylalanine counted. The entry retains the CDR3 DNA only, 39 bases that are in frame from base 1.

Sequenced sample: PBMCs. The sequence joins TRBV6-6 to TRBJ1-2, and 7 junctional nucleotides match TRBD1. The source of this sequence is a woman aged 40 to 55 in good health and CMV-seronegative. The sequence in DNA is TGTGCCAGCAGTTATACAGGGGATTATGGCTACACCTTC. It translates as CASSYTGDYGYTF.